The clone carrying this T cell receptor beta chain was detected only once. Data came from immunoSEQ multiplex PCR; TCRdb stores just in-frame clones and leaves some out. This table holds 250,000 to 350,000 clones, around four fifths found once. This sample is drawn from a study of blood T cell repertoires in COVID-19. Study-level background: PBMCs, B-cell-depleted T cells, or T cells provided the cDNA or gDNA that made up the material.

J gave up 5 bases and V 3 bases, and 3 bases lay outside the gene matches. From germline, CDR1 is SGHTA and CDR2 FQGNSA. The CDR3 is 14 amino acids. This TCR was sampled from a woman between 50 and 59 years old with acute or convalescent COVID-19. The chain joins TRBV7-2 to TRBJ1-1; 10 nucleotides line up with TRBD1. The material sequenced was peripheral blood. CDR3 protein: CASSLGQGKTEAFF. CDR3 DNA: TGTGCCAGCAGCTTGGGACAGGGGAAGACTGAAGCTTTCTTT.